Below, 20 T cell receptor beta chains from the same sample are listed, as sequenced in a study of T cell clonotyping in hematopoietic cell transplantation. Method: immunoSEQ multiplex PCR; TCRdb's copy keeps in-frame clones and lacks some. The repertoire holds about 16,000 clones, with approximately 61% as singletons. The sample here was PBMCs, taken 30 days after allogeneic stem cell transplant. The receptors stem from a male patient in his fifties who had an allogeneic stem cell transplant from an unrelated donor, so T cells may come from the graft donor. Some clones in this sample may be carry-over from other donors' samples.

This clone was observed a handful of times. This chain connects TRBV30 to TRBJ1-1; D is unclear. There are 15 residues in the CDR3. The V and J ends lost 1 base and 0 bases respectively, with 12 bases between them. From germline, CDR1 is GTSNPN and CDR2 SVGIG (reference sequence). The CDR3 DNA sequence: TGTGCCTGGAGTGCCGGCACAAGCATGAACACTGAAGCTTTCTTT. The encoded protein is CAWSAGTSMNTEAFF.

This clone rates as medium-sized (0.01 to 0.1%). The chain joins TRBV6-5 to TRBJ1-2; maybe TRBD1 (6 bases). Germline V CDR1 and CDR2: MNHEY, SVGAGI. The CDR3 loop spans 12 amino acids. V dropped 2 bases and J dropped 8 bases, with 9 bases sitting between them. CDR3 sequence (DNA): TGTGCCAGCAGTTACGGGGGCGAGGGCTACACCTTC. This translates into CASSYGGEGYTF.

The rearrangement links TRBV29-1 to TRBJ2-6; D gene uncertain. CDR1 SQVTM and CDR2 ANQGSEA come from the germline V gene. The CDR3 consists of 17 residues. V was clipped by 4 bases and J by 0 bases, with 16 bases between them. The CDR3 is CSVAGSMATSGANVLTF. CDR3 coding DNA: TGCAGCGTTGCCGGATCAATGGCCACCTCTGGGGCCAACGTCCTGACTTTC.

The CDR3 sequence: CASRPSDRGLSAGELFF. CDR3 DNA sequence: TGTGCCAGCAGACCCTCGGACAGGGGGCTTTCTGCCGGGGAGCTGTTTTTT. The chain employs TRBV11-2 and TRBJ2-2, with 11 bases lining up with TRBD1. Germline values: CDR1 SGHAT, CDR2 FQNNGV. This CDR3 is built from 17 residues. V gave up 6 bases and J gave up 6 bases; unmatched junction bases: 12.

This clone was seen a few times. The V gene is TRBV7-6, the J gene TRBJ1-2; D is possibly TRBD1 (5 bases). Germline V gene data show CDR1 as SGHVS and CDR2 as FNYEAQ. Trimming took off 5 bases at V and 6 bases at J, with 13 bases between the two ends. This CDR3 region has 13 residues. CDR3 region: CASSPQGSDGYTF. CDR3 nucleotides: TGTGCCAGCAGCCCCCAGGGCAGCGATGGCTACACCTTC.

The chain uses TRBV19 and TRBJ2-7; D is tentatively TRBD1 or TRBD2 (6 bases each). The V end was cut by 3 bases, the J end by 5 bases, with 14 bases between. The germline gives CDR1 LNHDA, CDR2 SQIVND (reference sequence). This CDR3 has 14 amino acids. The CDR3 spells CASSMSQGRHEQYF. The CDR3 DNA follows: TGTGCCAGTAGTATGTCCCAGGGGAGGCACGAGCAGTACTTC. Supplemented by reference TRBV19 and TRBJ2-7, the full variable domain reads DGGITQSPKYLFRKEGQNVTLSCEQNLNHDAMYWYRQDPGQGLRLIYYSQIVNDFQKGDIAEGYSVSREKKESFPLTVTSAQKNPTAFYLCASSMSQGRHEQYFGPGTRLTVT.

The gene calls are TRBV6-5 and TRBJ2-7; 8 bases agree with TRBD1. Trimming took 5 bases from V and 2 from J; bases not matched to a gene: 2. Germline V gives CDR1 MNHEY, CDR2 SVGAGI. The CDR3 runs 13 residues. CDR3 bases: TGTGCCAGCAGTGCGGGACAGGCCTACGAGCAGTACTTC. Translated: CASSAGQAYEQYF.

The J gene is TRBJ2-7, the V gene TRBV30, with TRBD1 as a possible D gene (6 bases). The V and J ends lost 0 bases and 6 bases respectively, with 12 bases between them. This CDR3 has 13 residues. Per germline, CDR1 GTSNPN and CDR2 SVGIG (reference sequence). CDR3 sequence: CAWSVSGESEQYF. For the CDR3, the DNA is TGTGCCTGGAGTGTTTCAGGGGAAAGCGAGCAGTACTTC.

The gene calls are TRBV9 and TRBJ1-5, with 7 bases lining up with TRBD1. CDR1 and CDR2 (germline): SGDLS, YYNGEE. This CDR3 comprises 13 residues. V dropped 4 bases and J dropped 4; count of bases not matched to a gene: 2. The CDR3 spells CASSRDSNQPQHF. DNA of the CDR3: TGTGCCAGCAGCAGGGACAGTAATCAGCCCCAGCATTTT.

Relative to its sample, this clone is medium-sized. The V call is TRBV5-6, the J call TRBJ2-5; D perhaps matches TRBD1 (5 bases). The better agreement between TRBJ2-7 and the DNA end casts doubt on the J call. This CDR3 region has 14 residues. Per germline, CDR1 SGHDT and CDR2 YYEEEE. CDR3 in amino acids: CASSSEFRAYEQYF. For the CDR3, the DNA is TGTGCCAGCAGCTCGGAATTCAGGGCTTACGAGCAGTACTTC.

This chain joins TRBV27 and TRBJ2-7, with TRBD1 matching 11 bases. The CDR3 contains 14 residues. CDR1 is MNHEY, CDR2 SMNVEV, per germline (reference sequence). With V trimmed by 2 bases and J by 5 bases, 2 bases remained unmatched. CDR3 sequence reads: CASSLGTGGNEQYF. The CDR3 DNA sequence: TGTGCCAGCAGTTTAGGGACAGGGGGGAACGAGCAGTACTTC.

Here the CDR3 reads CASSPQETQYF. CDR3 in DNA: TGTGCCAGCAGCCCACAAGAGACCCAGTACTTC. The J gene is TRBJ2-5, the V gene TRBV11-2; unclear D gene. This CDR3 contains 11 residues. Germline V CDR1 and CDR2: SGHAT, FQNNGV. V dropped 5 bases and J dropped 2 bases, with 3 bases sitting between them.

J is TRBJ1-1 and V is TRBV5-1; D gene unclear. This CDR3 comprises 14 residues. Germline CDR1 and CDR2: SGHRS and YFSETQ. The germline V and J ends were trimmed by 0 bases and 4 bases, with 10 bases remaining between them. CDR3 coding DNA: TGCGCCAGCAGCTTGGAGACACGACCCACTGAAGCTTTCTTT. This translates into CASSLETRPTEAFF.

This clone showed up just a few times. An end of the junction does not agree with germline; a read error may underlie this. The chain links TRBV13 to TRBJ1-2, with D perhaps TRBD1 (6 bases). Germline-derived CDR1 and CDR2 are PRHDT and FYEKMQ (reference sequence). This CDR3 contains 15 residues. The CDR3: CASSFGQPTNHGYTF. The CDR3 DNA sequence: TGTGCCAGCAGCTTCGGACAGCCAACTAACCATGGCTACACCTTC.

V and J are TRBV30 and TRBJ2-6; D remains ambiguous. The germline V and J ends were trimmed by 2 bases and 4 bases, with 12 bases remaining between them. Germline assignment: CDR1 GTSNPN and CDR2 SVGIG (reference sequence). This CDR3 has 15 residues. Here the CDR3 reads CAWSLWFGGANVLTF. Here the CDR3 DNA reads TGTGCCTGGAGTTTGTGGTTCGGCGGGGCCAACGTCCTGACTTTC.

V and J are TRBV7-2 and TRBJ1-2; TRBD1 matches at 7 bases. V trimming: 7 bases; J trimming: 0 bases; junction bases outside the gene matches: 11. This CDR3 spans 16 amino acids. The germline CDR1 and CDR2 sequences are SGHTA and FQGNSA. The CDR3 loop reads CASNPYRGVTNYGYTF. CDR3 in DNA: TGTGCCAGCAACCCATACAGGGGAGTTACTAACTATGGCTACACCTTC.

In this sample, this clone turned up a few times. In DNA, the CDR3 is TGTGCCAGCACTACTAGCTTCGGGGAGCTGTTTTTT. As protein: CASTTSFGELFF. V is TRBV6-5 and J is TRBJ2-2; D possibly corresponds to TRBD2 (6 bases). The ends were cut back, 7 bases at V and 7 bases at J, with 10 bases in the middle. CDR3 length: 12 residues. CDR1 is MNHEY and CDR2 is SVGAGI in the germline V gene.

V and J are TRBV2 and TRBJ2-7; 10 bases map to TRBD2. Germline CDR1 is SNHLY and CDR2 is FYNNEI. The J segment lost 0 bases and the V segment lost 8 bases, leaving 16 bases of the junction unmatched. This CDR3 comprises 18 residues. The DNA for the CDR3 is TGTGCCAGCCGCAGGGATAACCTAGCGGGGGCCAACTCCTACGAGCAGTACTTC. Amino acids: CASRRDNLAGANSYEQYF.

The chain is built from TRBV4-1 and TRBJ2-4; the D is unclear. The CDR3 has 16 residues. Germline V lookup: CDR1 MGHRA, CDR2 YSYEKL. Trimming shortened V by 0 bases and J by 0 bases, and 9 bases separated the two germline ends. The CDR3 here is CASSQEEQLAKNIQYF. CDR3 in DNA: TGCGCCAGCAGCCAAGAGGAACAGCTAGCCAAAAACATTCAGTACTTC.

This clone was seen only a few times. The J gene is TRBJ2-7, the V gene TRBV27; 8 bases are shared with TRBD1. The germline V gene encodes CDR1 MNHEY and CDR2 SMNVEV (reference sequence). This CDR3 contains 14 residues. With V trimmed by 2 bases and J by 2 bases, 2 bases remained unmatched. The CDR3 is CASSLRGQAYEQYF. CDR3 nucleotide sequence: TGTGCCAGCAGTTTACGGGGACAGGCCTACGAGCAGTACTTC.